This entry lists 23 T cell receptor beta chains sequenced from one sample in a study of T cells after posttransplantation cyclophosphamide. Libraries were prepared by immunoSEQ multiplex PCR; TCRdb keeps only in-frame clonotypes and omits some of them. Found here are 25,000 to 35,000 clones, no singletons; the ten largest cover approximately 4.3%. Sequencing input: PBMCs. All receptors derive from a woman aged 25 to 45 in good health and a related stem cell transplant donor.

This chain uses TRBV29-1 with TRBJ1-2; 7 bases map to TRBD1. Looked up from germline, CDR1 is SQVTM and CDR2 is ANQGSEA. The CDR3 totals 12 residues. V shed 5 bases, J shed 4 bases, and the junction held 4 bases outside the gene matches. CDR3: CSVMTGTYGYTF. For the CDR3, the DNA is TGCAGCGTTATGACAGGGACCTATGGCTACACCTTC. Based on the CDR3 plus reference TRBV29-1 and TRBJ1-2, the full variable domain is SAVISQKPSRDICQRGTSLTIQCQVDSQVTMMFWYRQQPGQSLTLIATANQGSEATYESGFVIDKFPISRPNLTFSTLTVSNMSPEDSSIYLCSVMTGTYGYTFGSGTRLTVV.

This clone was seen repeatedly, ten times or more. V usage is TRBV12-3 or TRBV12-4 and J usage is TRBJ2-1; perhaps TRBD2 as D (6 bases). V lost 1 base and J lost 4, with 11 bases in between. This CDR3 spans 15 amino acids. CDR3 DNA sequence: TGTGCCAGCAGTTTAGGGGACGGGACTTACAATGAGCAGTTCTTC. Residues: CASSLGDGTYNEQFF.

This clone was seen ten or more times. The J gene is TRBJ1-1, the V gene TRBV19; 10 nucleotides line up with TRBD1. The length of the CDR3 is 15 residues. J was trimmed by 4 bases and V by 5 bases; bases with no gene match: 7. The germline V gene encodes CDR1 LNHDA and CDR2 SQIVND (reference sequence). As DNA, the CDR3 is TGTGCCAGTAGTCAACCGGGACAGGGGACCACTGAAGCTTTCTTT. It codes for CASSQPGQGTTEAFF.

This clone was seen more than once but under ten times. CDR3 nucleotides: TGTGCCAGCAGTTACGTCCACCGCACGCCAGACAGGGCCAAAAACATTCAGTACTTC. Its translation: CASSYVHRTPDRAKNIQYF. J is TRBJ2-4 and V is TRBV6-2 or TRBV6-3, with a possible D match to TRBD1 (6 bases). V was clipped by 2 bases and J by 1 base, with 21 bases between them. The CDR3 runs to 19 residues. Germline CDR1 MNHEY, CDR2 SVGEGT.

The chain uses TRBV28 and TRBJ1-2, with 8 bases identical to TRBD1. CDR1 is MDHEN and CDR2 is SYDVKM in the germline V gene. The CDR3 length is 15 residues. The ends lost 6 bases at V and 8 bases at J; junction bases unmatched: 14. CDR3 DNA sequence: TGTGCCAGCAGGGCTTCCGTCTGGGACAGGCGGGGCTACACCTTC. This codes for CASRASVWDRRGYTF.

At least ten counts were recorded for this clone. CDR3 region: CASSESQGVSPLHF. CDR3 in DNA: TGCGCCAGCAGTGAAAGTCAGGGTGTATCACCCCTCCACTTT. J is TRBJ1-6 and V is TRBV10-1, with D possibly being TRBD1 (5 bases). V was cut by 3 bases and J by 10 bases, with 13 bases left in between. Germline loops: CDR1 WNHNN, CDR2 SYGVQD (reference sequence). This CDR3 comprises 14 residues.

This clone rates as medium-sized. This CDR3 is also generated by other DNA sequences in the sample. The chain links TRBV7-2 to TRBJ1-6; TRBD1 matches 9 bases. The CDR3 spans 15 residues. Looked up from germline, CDR1 is SGHTA and CDR2 is FQGNSA. V lost 1 base and J lost 9; bases outside the gene matches: 4. CDR3 residues: CASSLGPDRGSPLHF. The CDR3, as DNA: TGTGCCAGCAGCTTAGGGCCGGACAGGGGTTCACCCCTCCACTTT.

There are many counts of this clone. The V gene is TRBV12-3 or TRBV12-4, the J gene TRBJ1-1; tentatively, D is TRBD1 (6 bases). CDR3 size: 15 residues. Trimming took off 5 bases at V and 6 bases at J, with 19 bases between the two ends. Written as DNA, the CDR3 is TGTGCCAGCAGTCTACCCCTGACAGGAGGTTCTGAAGCTTTCTTT. Translation gives CASSLPLTGGSEAFF.

Ten or more counts support this clone. The CDR3 sequence is CASSYSEQTGNTIYF. DNA of the CDR3: TGTGCCAGCAGTTACTCAGAACAGACCGGAAACACCATATATTTT. The V and J genes are TRBV6-2 or TRBV6-3 and TRBJ1-3; D unclear. The CDR3 extends over 15 amino acids. CDR1 MNHEY and CDR2 SVGEGT come from the germline V gene. V was clipped by 0 bases and J by 4 bases, with 10 bases between them.

In its sample, this clone was seen many times. This chain links TRBV7-9 with TRBJ1-4; D unclear. Germline V lookup: CDR1 SEHNR, CDR2 FQNEAQ (reference sequence). The CDR3 has 15 residues. Trimming took 4 bases from V and 7 from J, leaving 16 bases between them. The CDR3 loop is CASSSQRVISEKLFF. The CDR3 region has the DNA TGTGCCAGCAGCTCGCAAAGGGTGATTAGTGAAAAACTGTTTTTT.

This clone occurred many times. V gene TRBV2 combines with J gene TRBJ1-2; 7 bases match TRBD1. CDR3 size: 15 residues. After removal of 4 bases from V and 7 bases from J, the junction contained 12 bases not matched to a gene. Germline V lookup: CDR1 SNHLY, CDR2 FYNNEI. CDR3 sequence reads: CASSVKATGIAGYTF. The CDR3 nucleotides are TGTGCCAGCAGTGTTAAAGCGACAGGGATCGCTGGCTACACCTTC.

This clone was counted many times. The chain links TRBV4-3 to TRBJ1-4; D possibly corresponds to TRBD1 (6 bases). Germline V CDR1 and CDR2: LGHNA, YSLEER. The CDR3 extends over 14 amino acids. Trimming removed 3 bases from V and 7 bases from J, with 12 bases in between. The CDR3 loop reads CASSQGGQGEKLFF. The CDR3 DNA reads TGCGCCAGCAGCCAGGGGGGGCAAGGTGAAAAACTGTTTTTT.

The genes are TRBV7-8 and TRBJ2-2; TRBD2 might be the D (5 bases). The CDR3 totals 15 residues. The V gene lost 3 bases and the J gene lost 4 bases, with 12 bases spanning the gap. Germline assignment: CDR1 SGHVS and CDR2 FQNEAQ. CDR3 sequence reads: CASSLARVSTGELFF. The CDR3, as DNA: TGTGCCAGCAGCTTGGCGAGGGTTTCCACCGGGGAGCTGTTTTTT.

This clone was picked up many times. The J gene is TRBJ1-1, the V gene TRBV12-3 or TRBV12-4; perhaps TRBD1 as D (5 bases). V was pared by 1 base and J by 4 bases, with 13 bases between. The CDR3 runs 15 residues. This chain's CDR3 is CASSLEEGRGTEAFF. In DNA form, the CDR3 reads TGTGCCAGCAGTTTAGAAGAGGGAAGGGGCACTGAAGCTTTCTTT.

V is TRBV11-3 and J is TRBJ2-7; 9 nucleotides line up with TRBD1. CDR1 and CDR2 from the germline V gene are SGHNT and YENEEA. V was pared by 1 base and J by 3 bases, with 4 bases of the junction left unmatched. The CDR3 covers 15 residues. CDR3 region: CASSLGVGQGYEQYF. CDR3 in DNA: TGTGCCAGCAGCTTAGGCGTGGGACAGGGCTACGAGCAGTACTTC.

This clone was seen at least ten times. The chain recombines TRBV6-2 or TRBV6-3 with TRBJ2-1; tentative D call: TRBD2 (7 bases). The germline gives CDR1 MNHEY, CDR2 SVGEGT. The CDR3 length is 15 residues. Trimming removed 6 bases at V and 7 bases at J, with 19 bases between. DNA of the CDR3: TGTGCCAGCAGCCGAGGGGGGGAGGGTCGTAATGAGCAGTTCTTC. Its translation: CASSRGGEGRNEQFF.

The table lists this clone with a few counts. The chain carries TRBV4-2 and TRBJ2-2; 12 nucleotides line up with TRBD2. The germline V gene encodes CDR1 LGHNA and CDR2 YNFKEQ. This CDR3 has 18 amino acids. The V segment lost 3 bases and the J segment 5 bases; nucleotides outside the gene matches: 10. CDR3 nucleotide sequence: TGTGCCAGCAGCCAGGCTAGCGGGGGGGTCGTAGGAACCGGGGAGCTGTTTTTT. This sequence encodes CASSQASGGVVGTGELFF.

In its sample, this clone was seen many times. CDR3 residues: CASSLVRTVVLTEAFF. Written as DNA, the CDR3 is TGTGCCAGCAGCTTAGTCCGGACAGTGGTTCTCACTGAAGCTTTCTTT. The rearrangement uses TRBV7-9 and TRBJ1-1; D perhaps matches TRBD1 (6 bases). V was clipped by 1 base and J by 4 bases, with 16 bases between them. The CDR3 is made up of 16 amino acids. The germline gives CDR1 SEHNR, CDR2 FQNEAQ (reference sequence).

This clone was counted many times. The chain has TRBV6-1 and TRBJ1-1, with 7 nucleotides matching TRBD1. V shed 8 bases and J 11 bases; nucleotides not matched to a gene: 11. CDR1 and CDR2 (germline): MNHNS, SASEGT. This CDR3 comprises 12 residues. The CDR3 nucleotides read TGTGCCAGCTCGGCGACAGGGTGGATCGCTTTCTTT. Translated: CASSATGWIAFF.

This clone was observed many times. V is TRBV6-6 and J is TRBJ2-1, with TRBD2 matching over 8 bases. V lost 10 bases and J lost 3; bases outside the gene matches: 5. CDR1 and CDR2 (germline): MNHNY, SVGAGI (reference sequence). This CDR3 spans 13 amino acids. The CDR3 spells CATHAGGYNEQFF. The CDR3 DNA reads TGTGCCACCCATGCGGGGGGCTACAATGAGCAGTTCTTC.

The table lists this clone with many counts. The chain has TRBV12-3 or TRBV12-4 and TRBJ1-1; 9 nucleotides line up with TRBD1. V shed 2 bases, J shed 4 bases, and the junction held 11 bases outside the gene matches. There are 17 residues in the CDR3. The CDR3 sequence: CASSLRDRDYESTEAFF. Here the CDR3 DNA reads TGTGCCAGCAGTTTACGGGACAGGGACTACGAGAGCACTGAAGCTTTCTTT.

The CDR3 loop is CASSLEGSGTDTQYF. The CDR3 DNA reads as TGTGCCAGCAGCTTAGAGGGCTCGGGCACAGATACGCAGTATTTT. The rearrangement uses TRBV11-2 and TRBJ2-3; D is ambiguous. The CDR3 covers 15 residues. The V gene's germline CDR1 is SGHAT and CDR2 FQNNGV. The V gene lost 0 bases and the J gene lost 1 base, with 8 bases spanning the gap. The whole variable domain, remainder taken from reference TRBV11-2 and TRBJ2-3, is EAGVAQSPRYKIIEKRQSVAFWCNPISGHATLYWYQQILGQGPKLLIQFQNNGVVDDSQLPKDRFSAERLKGVDSTLKIQPAKLEDSAVYLCASSLEGSGTDTQYFGPGTRLTVL.

This clone was seen ten or more times. This CDR3 reads CASSLSWTGGSPLHF. The CDR3 coding sequence is TGTGCCAGCAGTTTATCGTGGACAGGGGGTTCACCCCTCCACTTT. This rearrangement joins TRBV27 to TRBJ1-6, with 10 bases matching TRBD1. The CDR3 extends over 15 amino acids. Trimming removed 0 bases from V and 9 bases from J; junction bases left unmatched: 2. CDR1 and CDR2 from the germline V gene are MNHEY and SMNVEV (reference sequence).